These T cell receptor beta chains were read from a single sample in a study of CD8+ T cells in alopecia areata. Generated by immunoSEQ multiplex PCR, the TCRdb table keeps only in-frame clones and is missing some. The sample lists about 150,000 clones, more than 40% occurring once. Source material: CD4+ T cells sorted from blood. These receptor sequences come from a human donor with alopecia areata. The CDR3 runs from the conserved cysteine through the conserved F or W. D genes are given only for firm matches. Clone size, where shown, is once, few, many, or a class for clones that have expanded.

v_gene,abundance,len,j_gene,d_gene,CDR3nt,CDR3aa
TRBV18,few,14,TRBJ2-1,TRBD1,TGTGCCAGCTCACGGGACAGGAAAAACAATGAGCAGTTCTTC,CASSRDRKNNEQFF
TRBV27,.,19,TRBJ2-7,.,TGTGCCAGCAGTTTATCCCCAGGCCAGACAGGGAGGGCGTCCTACGAGCAGTACTTC,CASSLSPGQTGRASYEQYF
TRBV4-1,few,14,TRBJ2-1,.,TGCGCCAGCAGCCGAGAGCAGAGGGATGATGAGCAGTTCTTC,CASSREQRDDEQFF
TRBV19,.,14,TRBJ1-5,.,TGTGCCAGTAGTATAGTTTACGGGGATCAGCCCCAGCATTTT,CASSIVYGDQPQHF
TRBV30,.,10,TRBJ2-1,.,TGTGCCTGGAGTGGTACGGGGCAGTTCTTC,CAWSGTGQFF
TRBV27,.,15,TRBJ2-7,.,TGTGCCAGCAGTTCAAGTCAGGGGGGGCCCTACGAGCAGTACTTC,CASSSSQGGPYEQYF
TRBV27,.,11,TRBJ1-1,.,TGTGCCAGCAGGGCGGGGGAGGCAGCTTTCTTT,CASRAGEAAFF
TRBV27,.,15,TRBJ1-1,TRBD1,TGTGCCAGCAGAATCACCGGGACAGGGTGGACTGAAGCTTTCTTT,CASRITGTGWTEAFF
TRBV9,.,17,TRBJ2-3,TRBD2,TGTGCCAGCAGCCCGCGGGTCGGCGGGAGAGGTTCAGATACGCAGTATTTT,CASSPRVGGRGSDTQYF
TRBV6-6,.,15,TRBJ2-1,.,TGTGCCAGCCACCAGTCCAGGGATTTTAGGAATGAGCAGTTCTTC,CASHQSRDFRNEQFF
TRBV4-1,.,16,TRBJ2-3,.,TGCGCCAGCAGCCAAATTGACCTCATATCAACAGATACGCAGTATTTT,CASSQIDLISTDTQYF